The 9 T cell receptor beta chains in this list originate from one sample, sequenced in a study of shared T cell receptors in the human thymus. Measured with immunoSEQ multiplex PCR; TCRdb has only the in-frame clones, and not every one. The table lists hundreds of thousands of clones, 80% to 90% of them singletons. The sample was also reused in another study, on human thymus T cells.

The sequencing input was thymocytes. These TCRs come from a girl less than two years old with a congenital heart defect.

This chain connects TRBV6-1 to TRBJ1-2; D not resolved. Deletions cut 2 bases from V and 4 bases from J, with 14 bases between. Germline CDR1 and CDR2: MNHNS and SASEGT. The CDR3 is made up of 15 amino acids. The CDR3 bases are TGTGCCAGCAGTGAAAGGCAGACTCCTATCTATGGCTACACCTTC. Residues: CASSERQTPIYGYTF.

This clone was recorded only once. CDR3: CASSKGGGETQYF. In nucleotides, the CDR3 is TGCGCCAGCAGCAAGGGGGGGGGAGAGACCCAGTACTTC. This sequence joins TRBV4-1 and TRBJ2-5; a possible D gene is TRBD2 (7 bases). Trimming removed 5 bases from V and 4 bases from J, with 11 bases in between. CDR3 length: 13 amino acids. Germline V CDR1 and CDR2: MGHRA, YSYEKL.

This rearrangement joins TRBV11-1 to TRBJ2-7; the D gene is possibly TRBD1 (6 bases). The CDR3 runs 15 residues. In germline, CDR1 is SGHAT, CDR2 FQDESV (reference sequence). Trimming removed 3 bases from V and 2 bases from J, with 14 bases in between. CDR3 protein: CASSFPGHLPYEQYF. The CDR3 DNA is TGTGCCAGCAGCTTCCCGGGACACCTCCCCTACGAGCAGTACTTC. Full variable domain (outside the CDR3, taken from reference TRBV11-1 and TRBJ2-7): EAEVAQSPRYKITEKSQAVAFWCDPISGHATLYWYRQILGQGPELLVQFQDESVVDDSQLPKDRFSAERLKGVDSTLKIQPAELGDSAMYLCASSFPGHLPYEQYFGPGTRLTVT.

This chain uses TRBV5-1 with TRBJ1-4; D is possibly TRBD1 (5 bases). Trimming took off 3 bases at V and 3 bases at J, with 18 bases between the two ends. Germline assignment: CDR1 SGHRS and CDR2 YFSETQ. The CDR3 is 17 residues long. The CDR3 here is CASSWGLVVDANEKLFF. CDR3 bases: TGCGCCAGCAGCTGGGGCTTGGTTGTAGATGCTAATGAAAAACTGTTTTTT.

This clone was seen a single time. The chain is built from TRBV6-5 and TRBJ1-2; D uncertain. This CDR3 has 14 residues. The V gene's germline CDR1 is MNHEY and CDR2 SVGAGI. V dropped 0 bases and J dropped 2 bases, with 7 bases sitting between them. This CDR3 is CASSYSAENYGYTF. The CDR3, as DNA: TGTGCCAGCAGTTACTCGGCAGAAAACTATGGCTACACCTTC.

The chain couples TRBV11-2 to TRBJ2-6; 7 bases are shared with TRBD1. Germline assignment: CDR1 SGHAT and CDR2 FQNNGV. The CDR3 covers 19 residues. The V segment lost 0 bases and the J segment 0 bases; nucleotides outside the gene matches: 8. CDR3 sequence: CASSLESGQESSGANVLTF. CDR3 sequence (DNA): TGTGCCAGCAGCTTAGAGAGCGGACAGGAGAGCTCTGGGGCCAACGTCCTGACTTTC.

J is TRBJ1-1 and V is TRBV9, with D perhaps matching TRBD1 (5 bases). The CDR3 length is 15 residues. The ends were cut back, 4 bases at V and 0 bases at J, with 13 bases in the middle. Germline-derived CDR1 and CDR2 are SGDLS and YYNGEE. The CDR3 nucleotides read TGTGCCAGCAGCCCGACGACAGACTTGAACACTGAAGCTTTCTTT. It specifies CASSPTTDLNTEAFF.

In its sample, this clone was seen a few times. V and J are TRBV7-3 and TRBJ2-7; 7 bases map to TRBD1. Trimming removed 3 bases from V and 6 bases from J; junction bases left unmatched: 11. CDR1 is SGHTA, CDR2 FQGTGA, per germline. There are 15 residues in the CDR3. The CDR3 loop is CASSFHDRENSEQYF. The DNA of the CDR3 is TGTGCCAGCAGCTTTCACGACAGGGAGAACTCCGAGCAGTACTTC.

The CDR3 protein is CASRAPEAFF. The CDR3 DNA is TGTGCCAGCAGGGCCCCCGAAGCTTTCTTT. This sequence joins TRBV2 and TRBJ1-1; D is unresolved. V dropped 6 bases and J dropped 8 bases, with 7 bases sitting between them. Per germline, CDR1 SNHLY and CDR2 FYNNEI. CDR3 length: 10 residues.